This TCR beta chain was identified during a study of cytomegalovirus exposure and HLA in healthy donors. V was clipped by 4 bases and J by 0 bases; unmatched bases: 8. The CDR3 consists of 16 residues. The germline V gene encodes CDR1 SGHRS and CDR2 YFSETQ. The primer mix had 60 Vbeta and 13 Jbeta primers. This table comes from immunoSEQ multiplex PCR, and its TCRdb copy is limited to in-frame clones, with some not included. The sample lists 70,000 to 95,000 clones, 62% occurring once. Notes on this clone: Its antigen is still unknown.

Whole-study findings and limits: One cluster of highly shared sequence variants probably arose as a sequencing artifact.

Sample: PBMCs. The sequence came from a woman in her thirties in good health and CMV-seropositive. This chain links TRBV5-1 with TRBJ2-3; 7 bases align to TRBD1. CDR3 sequence reads: CASSLLGQKSTDTQYF. The CDR3 DNA reads TGCGCCAGCAGCCTATTGGGACAGAAAAGCACAGATACGCAGTATTTT.